The 4 T cell receptor beta chains listed next were all sequenced from one sample in a study of regulatory T cells in long-lasting Graves disease. To make TCR beta libraries, researchers used iRepertoire HTBI primers and Arm-PCR of CDR3 regions. From the multiplex PCR reads, TCRdb called clonotypes with MiXCR, one entry per CDR3 protein. The sample lists about 310,000 distinct CDR3 sequences, 22% occurring once. Indicated time point: persistent/refractory GD, antithyroid drugs over 5 years with positive TRAb. From PBMCs, RNA was extracted and then used to make the TCR library. The source was peripheral blood mononuclear cells (PBMCs), collected when the disease was refractory, from a patient treated with antithyroid drugs. All receptors come from a female donor with Graves disease.

Ten or more counts support this clonotype. The chain uses TRBV2 and TRBJ2-4; no reliable D call. The germline V gene has CDR1 SNHLY and CDR2 FYNNEI. The V end lost 10 bases, the J end lost 6 bases, and 19 bases lay between the germline ends. The CDR3 contains 14 residues. CDR3 region: CATLEMGLGNIQYF. CDR3 in DNA: TGTGCCACCCTCGAAATGGGATTGGGAAACATTCAGTACTTC.

V is TRBV7-2 and J is TRBJ2-5; D call uncertain. The CDR3 spans 14 residues. V gave up 5 bases and J gave up 2 bases, with 12 bases separating them. Germline CDR1 is SGHTA and CDR2 is FQGNSA. Here the CDR3 reads CASSPEPRQETQYF. The CDR3 bases are TGTGCCAGCAGCCCCGAACCCCGACAAGAGACCCAGTACTTC.

The sample holds one count of this clonotype. This chain joins TRBV4-1 and TRBJ1-1; possible D gene TRBD1, 5 bases. The CDR3 is made up of 14 amino acids. Germline values: CDR1 MGHRA, CDR2 YSYEKL. V lost 7 bases to trimming and J lost 8 bases, with 20 bases between them. CDR3 DNA sequence: TGCGCCAGCAAGGAGAGGATAGGGGCAACGGAAGCTTTCTTT. Encoded protein: CASKERIGATEAFF.

The genes are TRBV19 and TRBJ2-1; 8 bases agree with TRBD2. The J segment lost 2 bases and the V segment lost 6 bases, leaving 12 bases of the junction unmatched. This CDR3 spans 17 amino acids. Germline CDR1 LNHDA, CDR2 SQIVND (reference sequence). CDR3 nucleotides: TGTGCCAGTAGCATTAGCGGGAACCCCTACCCCTACAATGAGCAGTTCTTC. This sequence encodes CASSISGNPYPYNEQFF. Full variable domain (outside the CDR3, taken from reference TRBV19 and TRBJ2-1): DGGITQSPKYLFRKEGQNVTLSCEQNLNHDAMYWYRQDPGQGLRLIYYSQIVNDFQKGDIAEGYSVSREKKESFPLTVTSAQKNPTAFYLCASSISGNPYPYNEQFFGPGTRLTVL.